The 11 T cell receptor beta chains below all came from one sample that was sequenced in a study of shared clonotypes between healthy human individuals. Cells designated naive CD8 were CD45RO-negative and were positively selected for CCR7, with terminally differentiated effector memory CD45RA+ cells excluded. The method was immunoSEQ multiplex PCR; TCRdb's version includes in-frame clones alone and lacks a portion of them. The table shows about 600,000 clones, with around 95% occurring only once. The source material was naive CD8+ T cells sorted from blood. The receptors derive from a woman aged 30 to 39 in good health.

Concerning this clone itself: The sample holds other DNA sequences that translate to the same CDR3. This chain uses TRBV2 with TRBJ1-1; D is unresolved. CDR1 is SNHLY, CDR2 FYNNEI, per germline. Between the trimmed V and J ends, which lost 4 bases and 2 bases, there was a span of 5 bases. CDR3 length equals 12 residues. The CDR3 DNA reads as TGTGCCAGCAGTGCCTTAAACACTGAAGCTTTCTTT. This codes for CASSALNTEAFF. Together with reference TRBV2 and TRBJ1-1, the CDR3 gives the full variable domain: EPEVTQTPSHQVTQMGQEVILRCVPISNHLYFYWYRQILGQKVEFLVSFYNNEISEKSEIFDDQFSVERPDGSNFTLKIRSTKLEDSAMYFCASSALNTEAFFGQGTRLTVV.

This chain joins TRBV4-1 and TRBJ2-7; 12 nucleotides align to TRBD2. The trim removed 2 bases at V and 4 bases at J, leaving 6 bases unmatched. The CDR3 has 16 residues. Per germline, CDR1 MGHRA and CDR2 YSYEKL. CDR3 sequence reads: CASSQTLTSGRYEQYF. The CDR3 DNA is TGCGCCAGCAGCCAAACCCTGACTAGCGGGAGATACGAGCAGTACTTC.

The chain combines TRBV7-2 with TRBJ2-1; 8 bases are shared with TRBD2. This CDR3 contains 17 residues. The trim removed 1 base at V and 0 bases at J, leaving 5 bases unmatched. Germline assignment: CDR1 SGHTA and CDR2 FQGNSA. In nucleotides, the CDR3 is TGTGCCAGCAGCTTAGGTCCGGGAGGGCCCTCCTACAATGAGCAGTTCTTC. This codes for CASSLGPGGPSYNEQFF.

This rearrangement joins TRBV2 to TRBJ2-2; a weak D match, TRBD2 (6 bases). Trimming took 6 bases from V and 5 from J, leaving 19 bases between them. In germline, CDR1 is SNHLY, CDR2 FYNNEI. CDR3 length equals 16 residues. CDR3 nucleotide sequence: TGTGCCAGCAGGGGGAGGAAGGGCAAAGGGACCGGGGAGCTGTTTTTT. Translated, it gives CASRGRKGKGTGELFF.

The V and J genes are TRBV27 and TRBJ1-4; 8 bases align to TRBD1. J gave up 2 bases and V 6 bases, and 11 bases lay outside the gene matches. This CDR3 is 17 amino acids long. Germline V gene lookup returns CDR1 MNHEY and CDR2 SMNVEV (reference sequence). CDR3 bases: TGTGCCAGCAGAAAGTGGACAGGGCCGCGGACTAATGAAAAACTGTTTTTT. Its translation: CASRKWTGPRTNEKLFF.

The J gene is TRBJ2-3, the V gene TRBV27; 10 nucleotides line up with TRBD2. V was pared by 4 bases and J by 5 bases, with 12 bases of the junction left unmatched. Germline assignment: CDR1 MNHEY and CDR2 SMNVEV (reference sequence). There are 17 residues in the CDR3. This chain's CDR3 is CASSSTLAGEGGDTQYF. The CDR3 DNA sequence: TGTGCCAGCAGTTCTACTCTAGCGGGGGAGGGTGGAGATACGCAGTATTTT.

Written as DNA, the CDR3 is TGTGCCAGCAGTTATTGGCAGGGTGAGGCGACCCAGTACTTC. It yields the protein CASSYWQGEATQYF. The chain is built from TRBV6-5 and TRBJ2-5; maybe TRBD1 (5 bases). Trimming stripped 3 bases from V and 7 bases from J, with 15 bases between. This CDR3 has 14 residues. Germline V gives CDR1 MNHEY, CDR2 SVGAGI.

CDR3 amino acids: CASSEHPGSGTDTQYF. The DNA for the CDR3 is TGTGCCAGCAGCGAACATCCAGGGAGCGGCACAGATACGCAGTATTTT. The chain carries TRBV9 and TRBJ2-3; D may match TRBD1 or TRBD2 (5 bases each). Germline CDR1 is SGDLS and CDR2 is YYNGEE. Trimming pared 3 bases from V and 1 base from J, leaving 15 bases between. The CDR3 runs to 16 residues.

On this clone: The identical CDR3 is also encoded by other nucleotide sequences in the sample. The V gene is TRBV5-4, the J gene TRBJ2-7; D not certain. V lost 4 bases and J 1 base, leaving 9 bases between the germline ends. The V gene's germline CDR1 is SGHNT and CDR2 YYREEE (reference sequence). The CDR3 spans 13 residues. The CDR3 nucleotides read TGTGCCAGCAGCCCGGACGCTTCCTACGAGCAGTACTTC. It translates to CASSPDASYEQYF.

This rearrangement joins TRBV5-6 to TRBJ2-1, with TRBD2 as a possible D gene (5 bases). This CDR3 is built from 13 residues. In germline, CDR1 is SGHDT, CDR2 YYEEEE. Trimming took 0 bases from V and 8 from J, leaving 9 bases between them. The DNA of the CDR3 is TGTGCCAGCAGCTTGGGCGGGCTGGATGAGCAGTTCTTC. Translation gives CASSLGGLDEQFF.

The CDR3 is CASSLRTSAPYEQYF. CDR3 nucleotides: TGCGCCAGCAGTCTCCGGACATCTGCACCTTACGAGCAGTACTTC. The chain is built from TRBV23-1 and TRBJ2-7; maybe TRBD1 (5 bases). TRBV23-1 is reported as an ORF; its role is uncertain. Trimming removed 4 bases from V and 4 bases from J, with 17 bases in between. This CDR3 comprises 15 residues.